The 28 T cell receptor beta chains given below trace back to one sample, sequenced in a study of T cell clones after liver transplantation. Sequencing used immunoSEQ multiplex PCR; TCRdb keeps in-frame clones, though not all of them. This table holds about 20,000 clones, about four fifths found once. The specimen comprised CD8+ T cells from blood, sampled approximately 54 months after liver transplant. These receptor sequences come from a human patient who received a liver transplant. Some of the T cells may derive from the graft donor.

The chain employs TRBV5-6 and TRBJ2-7; TRBD1 is a possible D gene (6 bases). The CDR3 is made up of 14 amino acids. Trimming took off 1 base at V and 4 bases at J, with 12 bases between the two ends. In germline, CDR1 is SGHDT, CDR2 YYEEEE. The CDR3 sequence: CASSLQDSKYEQYF. Here the CDR3 DNA reads TGTGCCAGCAGCTTGCAGGACAGTAAGTACGAGCAGTACTTC.

The chain has TRBV27 and TRBJ2-1; D unresolved. CDR3 length: 12 amino acids. Trimming removed 5 bases from V and 10 bases from J, with 12 bases in between. CDR1 and CDR2 from the germline V gene are MNHEY and SMNVEV (reference sequence). CDR3 DNA sequence: TGTGCCAGCAGTGGCGTGGGATGGGAGCAGTTCTTC. This codes for CASSGVGWEQFF.

This chain's CDR3 is CASSLIANTEAFF. CDR3 DNA: TGTGCCAGCAGCTTGATCGCGAACACTGAAGCTTTCTTT. This chain links TRBV27 with TRBJ1-1; D unresolved. The CDR3 has 13 amino acids. Trimming took 6 bases from V and 1 from J, leaving 9 bases between them. Germline CDR1 is MNHEY and CDR2 is SMNVEV (reference sequence).

A single count supports this clone. This chain uses TRBV9 with TRBJ1-1, with a possible D match to TRBD1 (5 bases). In germline, CDR1 is SGDLS, CDR2 YYNGEE. The germline V and J ends were trimmed by 2 bases and 0 bases, with 11 bases remaining between them. This CDR3 contains 15 residues. CDR3 in amino acids: CASSVGGILNTEAFF. CDR3 bases: TGTGCCAGCAGCGTTGGGGGAATCTTGAACACTGAAGCTTTCTTT. The full variable domain, its missing parts supplied by reference TRBV9 and TRBJ1-1, is DSGVTQTPKHLITATGQRVTLRCSPRSGDLSVYWYQQSLDQGLQFLIQYYNGEERAKGNILERFSAQQFPDLHSELNLSSLELGDSALYFCASSVGGILNTEAFFGQGTRLTVV.

Points on this clone: Compared with germline, one end of the junction differs, possibly owing to a read error. V is TRBV7-6 and J is TRBJ2-1; D is unclear. CDR1 is SGHVS, CDR2 FNYEAQ, per germline. The CDR3 extends over 13 amino acids. The CDR3 DNA is TGTGCCAGCAGCTTAATGAGGTACACTGAGCAGTTCTTC. This gives the protein CASSLMRYTEQFF.

This clone was recorded once. CDR3 DNA: TGTGCCAGTAGTATAGATCCTTATCAGCCCCAGCATTTT. It translates to CASSIDPYQPQHF. The chain joins TRBV19 to TRBJ1-5; D unclear. V gave up 0 bases and J gave up 5 bases, with 5 bases separating them. Germline values: CDR1 LNHDA, CDR2 SQIVND (reference sequence). This CDR3 is 13 amino acids long.

The rearrangement uses TRBV9 and TRBJ1-4; 7 bases agree with TRBD1. The CDR3 is 19 amino acids. Trimming took 0 bases from V and 5 from J; bases not matched to a gene: 16. Germline assignment: CDR1 SGDLS and CDR2 YYNGEE. CDR3 nucleotide sequence: TGTGCCAGCAGCGTAGGGGGGACAGCAGACGGGATCTGGAATGAAAAACTGTTTTTT. This encodes CASSVGGTADGIWNEKLFF.

The chain combines TRBV28 with TRBJ1-6; D is unclear. The V end lost 9 bases, the J end lost 7 bases, and 10 bases lay between the germline ends. CDR1 is MDHEN, CDR2 SYDVKM, per germline. This CDR3 contains 12 residues. Written as DNA, the CDR3 is TGTGCCAGTACGGTGGACAATTCACCCCTCCACTTT. Amino acids: CASTVDNSPLHF.

V usage is TRBV10-1 and J usage is TRBJ2-7; D not resolved. V dropped 2 bases and J dropped 10 bases, with 9 bases sitting between them. The CDR3 consists of 11 residues. CDR1 is WNHNN, CDR2 SYGVQD, per germline (reference sequence). Here the CDR3 reads CASSELPRQYF. The CDR3 DNA is TGCGCCAGCAGTGAGCTCCCCCGACAGTACTTC.

V and J are TRBV27 and TRBJ1-1; D is unresolved. This CDR3 has 14 amino acids. Trimming shortened V by 1 base and J by 6 bases, and 12 bases separated the two germline ends. CDR1 MNHEY and CDR2 SMNVEV come from the germline V gene (reference sequence). This CDR3 reads CASSLLGIEAEAFF. CDR3 in DNA: TGTGCCAGCAGTTTATTGGGGATAGAAGCTGAAGCTTTCTTT.

Note on this clone: Because it lacks the conserved phenylalanine or tryptophan at the end, this CDR3 is likely a read error. The chain links TRBV27 to TRBJ1-5; 8 nucleotides agree with TRBD1. The V gene's germline CDR1 is MNHEY and CDR2 SMNVEV (reference sequence). There are 18 residues in the CDR3. With 5 bases clipped from V and 2 bases from J, the junction kept 14 bases outside the gene matches. This CDR3 reads CASSPLLGQGYGNQPQHL. The CDR3, as DNA: TGTGCCAGCAGTCCTCTCCTCGGACAGGGATACGGCAATCAGCCCCAGCATCTT.

In this sample, this clone turned up a few times. The DNA of the CDR3 is TGTGCCAGCAGTTTGGATATTTTCCAGCCCCAGCATTTT. Its translation is CASSLDIFQPQHF. The rearrangement uses TRBV27 and TRBJ1-5; D unclear. Trimming took off 3 bases at V and 7 bases at J, with 10 bases between the two ends. Germline V gene data show CDR1 as MNHEY and CDR2 as SMNVEV (reference sequence). This CDR3 is 13 amino acids long.

V gene TRBV4-1 combines with J gene TRBJ2-7; D is possibly TRBD2 (5 bases). CDR3 length equals 15 residues. With 0 bases removed from V and 5 bases from J, the gap between germline ends came to 14 bases. Germline CDR1 MGHRA, CDR2 YSYEKL. As DNA, the CDR3 is TGCGCCAGCAGCCAAGAGAGGGTGGGAACGGACGAGCAGTACTTC. This gives the protein CASSQERVGTDEQYF.

This chain uses TRBV11-2 with TRBJ2-3, with unresolved D. CDR1 is SGHAT, CDR2 FQNNGV, per germline. The CDR3 sequence is 14 residues long. Trimming left V 3 bases short and J 0 bases short, with 7 bases between. In nucleotides, the CDR3 is TGTGCCAGCAGCTTGTTCCTAAGCACAGATACGCAGTATTTT. Protein: CASSLFLSTDTQYF.

V gene TRBV21-1 combines with J gene TRBJ2-2; the table's D call, TRBD2, has no DNA check behind it. TRBV21-1 is shown as a pseudogene. The length of the CDR3 is 18 residues. The CDR3 region has the DNA TGTGCCAGCAGCAAAATCCGCACGGCGGTCTCGAACACCGGGGAGCTGTTTTTT. Amino acid sequence: CASSKIRTAVSNTGELFF.

The CDR3: CATSRDRGHLQPQHF. The CDR3 bases are TGTGCCACCAGCAGAGACAGGGGGCATCTGCAGCCCCAGCATTTT. The chain links TRBV15 to TRBJ1-5, with 8 bases matching TRBD1. Germline assignment: CDR1 LNHNV and CDR2 YYDKDF (reference sequence). The V gene end was trimmed by 0 bases and the J gene end by 7 bases; junction bases not matched to a gene: 5. The CDR3 contains 15 residues.

The chain links TRBV19 to TRBJ1-6, with 8 nucleotides matching TRBD1. This CDR3 is built from 14 residues. V dropped 5 bases and J dropped 8; count of bases not matched to a gene: 5. The germline V gene encodes CDR1 LNHDA and CDR2 SQIVND (reference sequence). The CDR3 sequence is CASSQGQGHSPLHF. CDR3 DNA sequence: TGTGCCAGTAGTCAAGGACAGGGTCATTCACCCCTCCACTTT.

This chain links TRBV14 with TRBJ2-1, with D possibly being TRBD2 (5 bases). Germline CDR1 SGHDN, CDR2 FVKESK. The CDR3 covers 14 residues. The V gene lost 4 bases and the J gene lost 0 bases, with 7 bases spanning the gap. In DNA form, the CDR3 reads TGTGCCAGCAGCCTTCGGGACTCCTACAATGAGCAGTTCTTC. As protein: CASSLRDSYNEQFF.

The CDR3 here is CASSQDDARDYEKLFF. CDR3 nucleotide sequence: TGCGCCAGCAGCCAAGATGATGCCAGGGACTACGAAAAACTGTTTTTT. The chain joins TRBV4-1 to TRBJ1-4; TRBD1 might be the D (5 bases). This CDR3 comprises 16 residues. The germline CDR1 and CDR2 sequences are MGHRA and YSYEKL. Trimming left V 0 bases short and J 8 bases short, with 16 bases between.

This chain joins TRBV6-5 and TRBJ2-4; a weak D match, TRBD2 (5 bases). Germline loops: CDR1 MNHEY, CDR2 SVGAGI. The CDR3 is made up of 16 amino acids. Trimming took off 4 bases at V and 0 bases at J, with 13 bases between the two ends. CDR3 DNA: TGTGCCAGCAGTTGGGAGTGGAGCCTAGCCAAAAACATTCAGTACTTC. As protein: CASSWEWSLAKNIQYF.

The chain has TRBV19 and TRBJ2-1, with D perhaps TRBD2 (6 bases). The germline V gene encodes CDR1 LNHDA and CDR2 SQIVND (reference sequence). The CDR3 consists of 15 residues. Trimming shortened V by 8 bases and J by 9 bases, and 23 bases separated the two germline ends. CDR3 DNA: TGTGCCAGTTACCAGGGAGGAGGCTACGGGGGTGAGCAGTTCTTC. Amino acids: CASYQGGGYGGEQFF.

This clone is a singleton in its sample. The CDR3 DNA follows: TGTGCCAGCATAGAGGGGACAGGCGAGTACGAGCAGTACTTC. Encoded protein: CASIEGTGEYEQYF. The rearrangement uses TRBV2 and TRBJ2-7; 8 bases line up with TRBD1. Per germline, CDR1 SNHLY and CDR2 FYNNEI. CDR3 length equals 14 residues. Unmatched junction bases numbered 9, after V lost 7 bases and J lost 4 bases.

V is TRBV5-6 and J is TRBJ2-3; TRBD1 matches at 9 bases. Germline V gene data show CDR1 as SGHDT and CDR2 as YYEEEE. The V segment lost 8 bases and the J segment 3 bases; nucleotides outside the gene matches: 7. This CDR3 has 14 residues. The CDR3 protein is CASTQGAITDTQYF. DNA of the CDR3: TGTGCCAGTACACAGGGGGCGATAACAGATACGCAGTATTTT. The full variable domain, completed using reference TRBV5-6 and TRBJ2-3, is DAGVTQSPTHLIKTRGQQVTLRCSPKSGHDTVSWYQQALGQGPQFIFQYYEEEERQRGNFPDRFSGHQFPNYSSELNVNALLLGDSALYLCASTQGAITDTQYFGPGTRLTVL.

The chain recombines TRBV7-3 with TRBJ1-3, with 7 bases aligning to TRBD1. CDR1 and CDR2 from the germline V gene are SGHTA and FQGTGA. This CDR3 spans 14 amino acids. Trimming took 9 bases from V and 0 from J; bases not matched to a gene: 5. As DNA, the CDR3 is TGTGCCAGTTCTCAGGGGGGCTCTGGAAACACCATATATTTT. Its translation: CASSQGGSGNTIYF.

This clone was observed at least ten times. CDR3 protein: CASTLTGGANQPQHF. In DNA form, the CDR3 reads TGTGCCAGTACCCTGACAGGAGGGGCCAATCAGCCCCAGCATTTT. The chain recombines TRBV19 with TRBJ1-5, with D possibly matching TRBD1 (6 bases). CDR1 and CDR2 (germline): LNHDA, SQIVND (reference sequence). The length of the CDR3 is 15 residues. Trimming left V 7 bases short and J 3 bases short, with 16 bases between.

About this clone: One junction end does not reproduce the germline sequence, and a read error may be involved. The CDR3 is CASRDGGRTGGPSTDTQYF. The CDR3 nucleotides are TGCGCCAGCCGCGACGGGGGGAGGACAGGGGGACCTAGCACAGATACGCAGTATTTT. The V call is TRBV9, the J call TRBJ2-3; TRBD1 agrees at 10 bases. Germline loops: CDR1 SGDLS, CDR2 YYNGEE. This CDR3 has 19 residues.

The rearrangement joins TRBV4-1 to TRBJ2-1; D is unclear. Germline V gene data show CDR1 as MGHRA and CDR2 as YSYEKL. V gave up 0 bases and J gave up 9 bases, with 15 bases separating them. The CDR3 contains 15 residues. The CDR3 bases are TGCGCCAGCAGCCAAGATCGCCCCAACGTCGGTGAGCAGTTCTTC. Residues: CASSQDRPNVGEQFF.

V is TRBV10-3 and J is TRBJ2-7, with 8 bases aligning to TRBD1. Germline CDR1 and CDR2: ENHRY and SYGVKD. The CDR3 contains 14 residues. V shed 10 bases and J 2 bases; nucleotides not matched to a gene: 10. CDR3 region: CATEDRGKAYEQYF. The CDR3 nucleotides are TGTGCCACTGAAGACAGGGGAAAAGCCTACGAGCAGTACTTC.